This entry lists 13 T cell receptor beta chains sequenced from one sample in a study of lymphopenia after photon versus proton radiotherapy. Sequenced by immunoSEQ multiplex PCR; TCRdb stores in-frame clones only, minus some. Of some 40,000 clones in the sample, more than 85% were seen once. The material sequenced was peripheral blood, taken from a patient treated with photon-based radiotherapy. The receptors shown here come from a man in his sixties with cholangiocarcinoma.

V is TRBV10-1 and J is TRBJ1-1; 8 bases are shared with TRBD1. In germline, CDR1 is WNHNN, CDR2 SYGVQD (reference sequence). V shed 3 bases and J 5 bases; nucleotides not matched to a gene: 5. The CDR3 loop spans 14 amino acids. CDR3 DNA sequence: TGCGCCAGCAGTGACGGACAGGGAGAAACTGAAGCTTTCTTT. Its protein is CASSDGQGETEAFF.

The chain links TRBV6-6 to TRBJ2-5; D uncertain. The CDR3 is 13 amino acids. From germline, CDR1 is MNHNY and CDR2 SVGAGI (reference sequence). Trimming stripped 2 bases from V and 5 bases from J, with 9 bases between. Written as DNA, the CDR3 is TGTGCCAGCAGTTACACCAGCGCTGAGACCCAGTACTTC. This sequence encodes CASSYTSAETQYF.

V gene TRBV5-1 combines with J gene TRBJ1-5; 8 nucleotides match TRBD1. The V segment lost 4 bases and the J segment 5 bases; nucleotides outside the gene matches: 5. Germline CDR1 reads SGHRS; CDR2 reads YFSETQ. The CDR3 has 14 amino acids. CDR3 amino acids: CASSTTGADQPQHF. In nucleotides, the CDR3 is TGCGCCAGCAGCACGACAGGGGCCGATCAGCCCCAGCATTTT.

The chain uses TRBV5-6 and TRBJ1-5; tentative D call: TRBD1 (5 bases). In germline, CDR1 is SGHDT, CDR2 YYEEEE. The CDR3 is 13 residues long. V gave up 0 bases and J gave up 6 bases, with 7 bases separating them. CDR3 bases: TGTGCCAGCAGCTTGGGGGGGTTTCAGCCCCAGCATTTT. Its translation: CASSLGGFQPQHF.

This clone was seen just once. V usage is TRBV5-1 and J usage is TRBJ2-7; 7 bases map to TRBD2. The V and J ends lost 0 bases and 5 bases, in that order; junction bases with no gene match: 8. CDR1 SGHRS and CDR2 YFSETQ come from the germline V gene. This CDR3 comprises 15 residues. The CDR3 spells CASSLVGGSFNEQYF. For the CDR3, the DNA is TGCGCCAGCAGCTTGGTCGGCGGGAGTTTCAACGAGCAGTACTTC.

The chain recombines TRBV5-8 with TRBJ1-5; 7 nucleotides line up with TRBD1. Germline V gene sequence: CDR1 SGHTS, CDR2 YDEGEE. V lost 5 bases to trimming and J lost 4 bases; unmatched junction nucleotides: 9. There are 15 residues in the CDR3. This CDR3 is CASRPTGVGNQPQHF. CDR3 bases: TGTGCCAGCAGACCCACAGGGGTTGGAAATCAGCCCCAGCATTTT.

This chain connects TRBV28 to TRBJ2-1; possibly TRBD1 for D (5 bases). The CDR3 totals 16 residues. V shed 6 bases and J shed 0 bases, with 15 bases lying between them. The germline V gene encodes CDR1 MDHEN and CDR2 SYDVKM. In DNA, the CDR3 is TGTGCCAGCAGGGGCCTCAAAGGGGACTCCTACAATGAGCAGTTCTTC. Protein product: CASRGLKGDSYNEQFF.

This chain uses TRBV19 with TRBJ1-2, with D possibly matching TRBD1 (5 bases). V was clipped by 3 bases and J by 4 bases, with 15 bases between them. Germline CDR1 and CDR2: LNHDA and SQIVND (reference sequence). The CDR3 covers 15 residues. The CDR3, as DNA: TGTGCCAGTAGTATTGGGGCCATCAGTGGCTATGGCTACACCTTC. Its protein is CASSIGAISGYGYTF.

This chain links TRBV6-5 with TRBJ1-2, with 7 bases aligning to TRBD1. The CDR3 runs 15 residues. Germline-derived CDR1 and CDR2 are MNHEY and SVGAGI. V trimming: 2 bases; J trimming: 2 bases; junction bases outside the gene matches: 5. The CDR3 loop reads CASSYRDSLNYGYTF. In DNA, the CDR3 is TGTGCCAGCAGTTACCGGGACAGCCTAAACTATGGCTACACCTTC.

V usage is TRBV18 and J usage is TRBJ2-7; 9 bases match TRBD1. The length of the CDR3 is 14 residues. Trimming took 6 bases from V and 1 from J; bases not matched to a gene: 4. The germline V gene encodes CDR1 KGHSH and CDR2 LQKENI. The CDR3 nucleotides are TGTGCCAGCTCCCCGGGACAGGGATCCTACGAGCAGTACTTC. Encoded protein: CASSPGQGSYEQYF.

The chain uses TRBV5-4 and TRBJ1-2, with D uncertain. CDR1 and CDR2 from the germline V gene are SGHNT and YYREEE (reference sequence). The CDR3 is made up of 15 amino acids. Trimming cost V 4 bases and J 0 bases, with 13 bases left between them. The CDR3 here is CASSQGRTANYGYTF. As DNA, the CDR3 is TGTGCCAGCAGCCAAGGAAGGACGGCTAACTATGGCTACACCTTC.

The chain uses TRBV4-1 and TRBJ1-6; D is uncertain. Trimming removed 1 base at V and 9 bases at J, with 13 bases between. This CDR3 comprises 15 residues. The V gene's germline CDR1 is MGHRA and CDR2 YSYEKL. Written as DNA, the CDR3 is TGCGCCAGCAGCCAAGCGGGGAGCCCGAGTTCACCCCTCCACTTT. It encodes CASSQAGSPSSPLHF.

The chain recombines TRBV4-1 with TRBJ2-7; no clear D gene. Trimming shortened V by 2 bases and J by 0 bases, and 8 bases separated the two germline ends. The length of the CDR3 is 14 residues. Germline V gene data show CDR1 as MGHRA and CDR2 as YSYEKL. The CDR3 sequence is CASSQTPSSYEQYF. The CDR3, as DNA: TGCGCCAGCAGCCAAACGCCGAGCTCCTACGAGCAGTACTTC.